This T cell receptor beta chain originates from a study of shared clonotypes between healthy human individuals. The V end lost 1 base, the J end lost 5 bases, and 11 bases lay between the germline ends. The CDR3 is 15 amino acids. Germline assignment: CDR1 ENHRY and CDR2 SYGVKD. TCRdb's copy holds only in-frame clones and misses some; the assay was immunoSEQ multiplex PCR. The sample lists 2.3 million or so clones, approximately 95% occurring once. The sequence was collected from a man aged 18 to 35 in good health. Some clones in this sample may be carry-over from other donors' samples. The chain uses TRBV10-3 and TRBJ1-4, with a possible D match to TRBD1 (5 bases). What was sequenced was naive CD4+ T cells from PBMCs. The sample's subset: CD45RA+ positively selected. CDR3 loop: CAISELGVANEKLFF. The CDR3 DNA reads TGTGCCATCAGTGAGTTAGGGGTGGCGAATGAAAAACTGTTTTTT.